This T cell receptor beta chain originates from a study of shared clonotypes between healthy human individuals. Turning to the study itself: The donors, a couple of women and three men, were aged 18 to 49.

V was clipped by 9 bases and J by 2 bases; unmatched bases: 10. The CDR3 contains 15 residues. CDR1 is SGHTA and CDR2 is FQGNSA in the germline V gene. Genomic DNA belonging to each subset was distributed in equal measure over several immunoSEQ plates. The data were produced by immunoSEQ multiplex PCR, yet TCRdb's version contains in-frame clones alone and is incomplete. Of 2 million to 2.5 million clones in the sample, approximately 94% were seen once. V is TRBV7-2 and J is TRBJ2-7; 10 bases align to TRBD2. The sample comprised naive CD4+ T cells sorted from blood. Subset of the sample: CD45RA+ positively selected. This clonotype was sampled from a young man in good health. This CDR3 reads CASGKLAGPTYEQYF. Written as DNA, the CDR3 is TGTGCCAGTGGGAAACTAGCGGGACCCACCTACGAGCAGTACTTC.